This T cell receptor (beta chain) originates from a study of response to subunit inactivated influenza vaccine. TCRdb re-analysed the RT-PCR reads in MiXCR, keeping a single row per CDR3 protein. The table has fewer than 350,000 distinct CDR3 sequences, 20% to 25% seen once. The CDR3 spans 15 residues. Between the trimmed V and J ends, which lost 4 bases and 5 bases, there was a span of 15 bases. The chain links TRBV12-3 or TRBV12-4 to TRBJ1-5; a weak D match, TRBD1 (6 bases). Sequencing used PBMCs from blood, obtained less than 22 months after vaccination. The clonotype comes from a man aged 50-75 years who received an inactivated influenza vaccine. The CDR3 DNA is TGTGCCAGCAGTTGGGACACAGGCACCTATCAGCCCCAGCATTTT. The encoded protein is CASSWDTGTYQPQHF.